One sample yielded the 12 T cell receptor beta chains listed below, sequenced in a study of CD8 T cells in Susac syndrome. The RNA input was roughly 0.45 to 1 ug, and it was reverse transcribed with random hexamers. TCRdb analysed the immunoSEQ multiplex PCR reads with MiXCR anew, one entry per CDR3 protein. The data show about 130,000 distinct CDR3 sequences, with around nine tenths seen just once and about 0.25% held by the top ten. Material for sequencing was CD8+ T cells from PBMCs. The receptors here all came from a human donor with multiple sclerosis.

The chain combines TRBV7-9 with TRBJ1-5, with 7 bases lining up with TRBD1. The length of the CDR3 is 19 residues. Germline CDR1 SEHNR, CDR2 FQNEAQ (reference sequence). The trim removed 1 base at V and 2 bases at J, leaving 14 bases unmatched. The CDR3 region has the DNA TGTGCCAGCAGCTTAGTCGCAGGGGCAGGGGGTCCGGGCAATCAGCCCCAGCATTTT. Its protein is CASSLVAGAGGPGNQPQHF.

CDR3 in amino acids: CASSWGGYEQYF. In DNA, the CDR3 is TGTGCCAGTAGTTGGGGTGGCTACGAGCAGTACTTC. The V gene is TRBV19, the J gene TRBJ2-7, with D hard to call. Germline CDR1 LNHDA, CDR2 SQIVND (reference sequence). V was shortened by 5 bases and J by 3 bases, with 8 bases between the two germline ends. The CDR3 totals 12 residues.

This clonotype showed up just a few times. The chain has TRBV6-5 and TRBJ2-7; no definite D call. V dropped 4 bases and J dropped 4 bases, with 8 bases sitting between them. Per germline, CDR1 MNHEY and CDR2 SVGAGI. The CDR3 covers 12 residues. CDR3 nucleotide sequence: TGTGCCAGCAGTTCGACACTTTACGAGCAGTACTTC. Protein product: CASSSTLYEQYF.

The chain recombines TRBV6-2 or TRBV6-3 with TRBJ2-1; D remains ambiguous. Per the germline V gene, CDR1 is MNHEY and CDR2 is SVGEGT. This CDR3 region has 14 residues. V lost 8 bases and J lost 7, with 18 bases in between. As DNA, the CDR3 is TGTGCCAGCGTTTCTTTCGGATTGATGAATGAGCAGTTCTTC. Encoded protein: CASVSFGLMNEQFF.

The CDR3 sequence: CASSAAPGVEQYF. CDR3 DNA sequence: TGTGCCAGCAGCGCGGCACCCGGTGTCGAGCAGTACTTC. The V call is TRBV13, the J call TRBJ2-7; no clear D gene. With 5 bases removed from V and 6 bases from J, the gap between germline ends came to 14 bases. In germline, CDR1 is PRHDT, CDR2 FYEKMQ (reference sequence). The CDR3 extends over 13 amino acids.

The chain combines TRBV30 with TRBJ1-1; 7 bases agree with TRBD1. This CDR3 has 13 residues. The V and J ends lost 2 bases and 7 bases, in that order; junction bases with no gene match: 7. Germline V gives CDR1 GTSNPN, CDR2 SVGIG (reference sequence). The CDR3 DNA reads as TGTGCCTGGAGTCTAACAGGGGTCGGTGAAGCTTTCTTT. This encodes CAWSLTGVGEAFF.

The chain links TRBV11-2 to TRBJ2-3; D gene unclear. Germline CDR1 and CDR2: SGHAT and FQNNGV. The CDR3 consists of 15 residues. Trimming took 1 base from V and 2 from J, leaving 10 bases between them. The CDR3 nucleotides are TGTGCCAGCAGCTTAGGAGTCGGGTACACAGATACGCAGTATTTT. It codes for CASSLGVGYTDTQYF.

The DNA for the CDR3 is TGTGCCAGCAGCCACATCAGCCCGGGAACAGATACGCAGTATTTT. It specifies CASSHISPGTDTQYF. This sequence joins TRBV14 and TRBJ2-3; D is perhaps TRBD2 (5 bases). The V gene's germline CDR1 is SGHDN and CDR2 FVKESK. The V gene lost 3 bases and the J gene lost 3 bases, with 13 bases spanning the gap. The CDR3 sequence is 15 residues long. The complete variable domain, with remaining parts taken from reference TRBV14 and TRBJ2-3, reads EAGVTQFPSHSVIEKGQTVTLRCDPISGHDNLYWYRRVMGKEIKFLLHFVKESKQDESGMPNNRFLAERTGGTYSTLKVQPAELEDSGVYFCASSHISPGTDTQYFGPGTRLTVL.

The rearrangement links TRBV2 to TRBJ1-2; D call uncertain. The germline V gene has CDR1 SNHLY and CDR2 FYNNEI. The CDR3 is made up of 14 amino acids. V was clipped by 2 bases and J by 3 bases, with 10 bases between them. CDR3 nucleotide sequence: TGTGCCAGCAGTGAATGGCAGGAAGACTATGGCTACACCTTC. Its protein product is CASSEWQEDYGYTF.

The chain couples TRBV20-1 to TRBJ2-7; 11 nucleotides line up with TRBD2. After removal of 7 bases from V and 3 bases from J, the junction contained 5 bases not matched to a gene. CDR1 DFQATT and CDR2 SNEGSKA come from the germline V gene (reference sequence). The CDR3 has 13 amino acids. CDR3 sequence: CSVQLAGVYEQYF. Here the CDR3 DNA reads TGCAGTGTTCAACTAGCGGGGGTCTACGAGCAGTACTTC.

The rearrangement links TRBV4-3 to TRBJ2-1; 15 nucleotides agree with TRBD2. The germline V gene has CDR1 LGHNA and CDR2 YSLEER. With 4 bases clipped from V and 6 bases from J, the junction kept 4 bases outside the gene matches. The CDR3 runs to 16 residues. CDR3 in DNA: TGCGCCAGCAGCCCAGGACTAGCGGGAGGGATCAATGAGCAGTTCTTC. Translating it yields CASSPGLAGGINEQFF.

The chain employs TRBV12-5 and TRBJ1-5, with a possible D match to TRBD1 (5 bases). This CDR3 comprises 15 residues. Trimming removed 2 bases at V and 5 bases at J, with 13 bases between. In germline, CDR1 is LGHNT, CDR2 FRNRAP. The CDR3 nucleotides read TGTGCTAGTGGTTTGACAGCTTCGGGGGATCAGCCCCAGCATTTT. It translates to CASGLTASGDQPQHF.